This T cell receptor (beta chain) was observed in a study of blood T cells in healthy people across ages. Findings and limits, study-wide: Relative to aged donors, long-lived donors carried more naive CD4+ cells and displayed higher diversity. Samples with more naive T cells showed higher observed beta diversity.

With regard to this clonotype: What it recognizes is unknown.

It was with a sample-barcoded 5' primer and a J-beta primer mix that a second PCR of roughly 6 to 12 cycles was run. The template-switch adaptor was a 5' adaptor with 12 random nucleotides. It tagged each cDNA molecule. Every sample gave at least 2.5 million paired-end reads containing CDR3. TCRdb re-called the 5' RACE reads with MiXCR, one entry per CDR3 protein. The sample includes 600,000 or so distinct CDR3 sequences, 47% of them seen just once. V was shortened by 7 bases and J by 1 base, with 17 bases between the two germline ends. The CDR3 loop spans 14 amino acids. Germline V gene lookup returns CDR1 DFQATT and CDR2 SNEGSKA (reference sequence).

The rearrangement links TRBV20-1 to TRBJ2-7, with D hard to call. Sequencing input: blood. The TCR was taken from a man aged 80 or over in good health. The CDR3 loop is CSGEYGGVSYEQYF. The CDR3 DNA follows: TGCAGTGGGGAATATGGCGGAGTATCCTACGAGCAGTACTTC.